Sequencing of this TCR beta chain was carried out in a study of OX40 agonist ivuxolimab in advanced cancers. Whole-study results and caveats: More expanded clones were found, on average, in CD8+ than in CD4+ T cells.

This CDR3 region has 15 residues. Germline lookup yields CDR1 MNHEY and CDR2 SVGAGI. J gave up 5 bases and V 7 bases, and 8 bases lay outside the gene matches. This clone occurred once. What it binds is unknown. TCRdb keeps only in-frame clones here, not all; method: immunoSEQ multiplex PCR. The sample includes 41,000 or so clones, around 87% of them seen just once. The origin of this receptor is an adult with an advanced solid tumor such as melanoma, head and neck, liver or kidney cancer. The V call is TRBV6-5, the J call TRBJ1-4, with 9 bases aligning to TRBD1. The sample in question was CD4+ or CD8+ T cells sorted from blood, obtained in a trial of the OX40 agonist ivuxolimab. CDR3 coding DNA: TGTGCCAGCACCTCTGCCGGGACAGGGAATGAAAAACTGTTTTTT. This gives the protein CASTSAGTGNEKLFF.